The 9 T cell receptor beta chains in this list originate from one sample, sequenced in a study of cytomegalovirus exposure and HLA in healthy donors. Use of 60 Vbeta and 13 Jbeta primers characterized the PCR. Measured with immunoSEQ multiplex PCR; TCRdb has only the in-frame clones, and not every one. This table holds 100,000 to 150,000 clones, about 73% found once. Sequenced sample: PBMCs. The origin of the receptors is a woman between 40 and 55 years old in good health and CMV-seropositive.

This clone appeared a few times. The chain combines TRBV7-8 with TRBJ1-1; 8 positions match TRBD1. This CDR3 region has 16 residues. The germline CDR1 and CDR2 sequences are SGHVS and FQNEAQ. After removal of 3 bases from V and 11 bases from J, the junction contained 17 bases not matched to a gene. CDR3 coding DNA: TGTGCCAGCAGCTTTCGCCGGGACAGGTATCTTTCGAACGCTTTCTTT. Protein product: CASSFRRDRYLSNAFF.

The V call is TRBV7-9, the J call TRBJ2-7, with 7 positions matching TRBD2. Germline values: CDR1 SEHNR, CDR2 FQNEAQ (reference sequence). The V gene end was trimmed by 5 bases and the J gene end by 3 bases; junction bases not matched to a gene: 10. The CDR3 spans 15 residues. For the CDR3, the DNA is TGTGCCAGCAGCCACGCGGGCTCGGGGGGCTACGAGCAGTACTTC. It specifies CASSHAGSGGYEQYF.

The rearrangement links TRBV6-5 to TRBJ1-2; 7 nucleotides line up with TRBD1. With 6 bases clipped from V and 12 bases from J, the junction kept 16 bases outside the gene matches. The length of the CDR3 is 14 residues. In germline, CDR1 is MNHEY, CDR2 SVGAGI. In nucleotides, the CDR3 is TGTGCCAGCAGGTCGGGACAGCGCTCGCGTGGGGACACCTTC. It yields the protein CASRSGQRSRGDTF.

The rearrangement links TRBV14 to TRBJ1-1; perhaps TRBD1 as D (6 bases). Germline values: CDR1 SGHDN, CDR2 FVKESK. The CDR3 runs 14 residues. V lost 3 bases and J lost 3, with 11 bases in between. CDR3: CASSHIQGHTEAFF. CDR3 nucleotide sequence: TGTGCCAGCAGCCATATACAGGGTCACACTGAAGCTTTCTTT.

The V call is TRBV28, the J call TRBJ1-2, with TRBD1 as a possible D gene (6 bases). CDR3 length equals 14 residues. V was shortened by 7 bases and J by 4 bases, with 16 bases between the two germline ends. Germline V gene lookup returns CDR1 MDHEN and CDR2 SYDVKM. The CDR3 DNA follows: TGTGCCAGCACCACTGTGGGGGCGGCCTATGGCTACACCTTC. The encoded protein is CASTTVGAAYGYTF.

The CDR3 nucleotides are TGTGCCAGCAGTCGAGACAGGGGATATCAGCCCCAGCATTTT. It encodes CASSRDRGYQPQHF. This rearrangement joins TRBV28 to TRBJ1-5, with 8 bases matching TRBD1. V lost 5 bases, J lost 5 bases, and 5 bases stayed unmatched. The CDR3 is 14 residues long. Germline CDR1 is MDHEN and CDR2 is SYDVKM.

The chain has TRBV28 and TRBJ2-3, with TRBD2 identical over 12 bases. This CDR3 has 20 residues. Germline V gene data show CDR1 as MDHEN and CDR2 as SYDVKM. Trimming at V came to 6 bases and at J to 8 bases, leaving 24 bases not matched to a gene. CDR3 in amino acids: CASSTYTGSGLAGLLGTQYF. Written as DNA, the CDR3 is TGTGCCAGCAGCACATATACAGGGTCCGGACTAGCGGGGCTGTTAGGTACGCAGTATTTT. Full variable domain (rest looked up from reference TRBV28 and TRBJ2-3): DVKVTQSSRYLVKRTGEKVFLECVQDMDHENMFWYRQDPGLGLRLIYFSYDVKMKEKGDIPEGYSVSREKKERFSLILESASTNQTSMYLCASSTYTGSGLAGLLGTQYFGPGTRLTVL.

This chain links TRBV5-1 with TRBJ1-6; 9 bases agree with TRBD1. Germline lookup yields CDR1 SGHRS and CDR2 YFSETQ. There are 15 residues in the CDR3. V shed 0 bases, J shed 7 bases, and the junction held 2 bases outside the gene matches. The CDR3 region is CASSLGDRDNSPLHF. CDR3 nucleotide sequence: TGCGCCAGCAGCTTGGGGGACAGGGACAATTCACCCCTCCACTTT.

This rearrangement joins TRBV28 to TRBJ1-2, with 9 positions matching TRBD1. The CDR3 is 12 residues long. Germline CDR1 and CDR2: MDHEN and SYDVKM. CDR3 amino acids: CAGTGGSGGYTF. CDR3 sequence (DNA): TGTGCAGGAACAGGGGGCTCGGGCGGCTACACCTTC.